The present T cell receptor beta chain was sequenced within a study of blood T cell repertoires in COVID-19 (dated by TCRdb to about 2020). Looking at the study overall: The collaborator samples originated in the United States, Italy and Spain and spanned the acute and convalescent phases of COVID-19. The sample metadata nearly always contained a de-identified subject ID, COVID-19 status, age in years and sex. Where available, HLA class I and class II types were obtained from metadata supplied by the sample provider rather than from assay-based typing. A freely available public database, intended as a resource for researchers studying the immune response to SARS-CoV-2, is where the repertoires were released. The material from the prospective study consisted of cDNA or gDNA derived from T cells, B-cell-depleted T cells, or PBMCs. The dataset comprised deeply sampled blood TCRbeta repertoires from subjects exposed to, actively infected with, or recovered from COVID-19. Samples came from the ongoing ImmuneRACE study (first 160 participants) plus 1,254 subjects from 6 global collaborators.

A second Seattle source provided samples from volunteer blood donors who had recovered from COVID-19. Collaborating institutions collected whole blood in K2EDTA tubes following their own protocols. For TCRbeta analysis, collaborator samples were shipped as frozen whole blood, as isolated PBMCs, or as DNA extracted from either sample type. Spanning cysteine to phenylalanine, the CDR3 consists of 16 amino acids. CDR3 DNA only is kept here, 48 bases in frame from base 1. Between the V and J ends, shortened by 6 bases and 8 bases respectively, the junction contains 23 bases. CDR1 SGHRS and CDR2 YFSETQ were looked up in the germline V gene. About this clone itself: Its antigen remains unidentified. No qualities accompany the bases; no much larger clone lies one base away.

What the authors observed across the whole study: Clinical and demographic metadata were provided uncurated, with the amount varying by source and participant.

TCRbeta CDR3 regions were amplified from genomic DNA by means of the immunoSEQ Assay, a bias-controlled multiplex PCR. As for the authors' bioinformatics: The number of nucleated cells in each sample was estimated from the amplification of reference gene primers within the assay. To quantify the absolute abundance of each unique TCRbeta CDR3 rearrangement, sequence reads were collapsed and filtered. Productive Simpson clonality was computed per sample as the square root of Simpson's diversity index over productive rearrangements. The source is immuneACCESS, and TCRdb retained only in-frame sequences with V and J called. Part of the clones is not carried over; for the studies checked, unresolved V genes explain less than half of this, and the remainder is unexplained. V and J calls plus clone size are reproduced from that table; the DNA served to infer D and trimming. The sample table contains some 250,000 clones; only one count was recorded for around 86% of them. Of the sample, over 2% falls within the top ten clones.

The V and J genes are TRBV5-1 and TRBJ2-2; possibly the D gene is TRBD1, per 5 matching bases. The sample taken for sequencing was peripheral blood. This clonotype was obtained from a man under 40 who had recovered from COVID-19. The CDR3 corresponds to CASTPRRQGAQGELFF. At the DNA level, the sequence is TGCGCCAGCACCCCAAGGCGGCAGGGCGCACAAGGGGAGCTGTTTTTT.